These 16 T cell receptor beta chains were sequenced from one sample in a study of patients and donors after allogeneic stem cell transplantation. TCRdb re-derived calls from the RT-PCR reads in MiXCR, one entry per CDR3 protein. Altogether some 200,000 distinct CDR3 sequences are present, less than 45% being singletons, with the ten largest covering 25% to 35%. Sequenced material: blood, either unsorted or a sorted T cell fraction (not recorded which). The receptors were gathered from a human donor who was either an allogeneic HSCT recipient or a stem cell or donor lymphocyte infusion donor (not recorded which). It is not recorded whose cells these are; they may come from a transplant donor.

The rearrangement links TRBV20-1 to TRBJ1-1; D remains ambiguous. The germline V gene encodes CDR1 DFQATT and CDR2 SNEGSKA (reference sequence). This CDR3 has 15 residues. V was pared by 0 bases and J by 2 bases, with 13 bases between. CDR3 sequence: CSAREIATGNTEAFF. CDR3 DNA: TGCAGTGCTAGAGAGATTGCCACGGGTAACACTGAAGCTTTCTTT.

The chain uses TRBV28 and TRBJ2-4; D perhaps matches TRBD1 (7 bases). V lost 2 bases and J lost 0, with 14 bases in between. The CDR3 extends over 17 amino acids. Germline CDR1 MDHEN, CDR2 SYDVKM. The chain's CDR3 is CASSLAGQSIAKNIQYF. In DNA, the CDR3 is TGTGCCAGCAGTTTAGCGGGACAGAGTATAGCCAAAAACATTCAGTACTTC.

The gene calls are TRBV6-2 or TRBV6-3 and TRBJ2-3; D is perhaps TRBD2 (6 bases). Germline assignment: CDR1 MNHEY and CDR2 SVGEGT. The CDR3 consists of 17 residues. Trimming removed 5 bases at V and 2 bases at J, with 20 bases between. This CDR3 reads CASSPGLPASFTDTQYF. The CDR3, as DNA: TGTGCCAGCAGTCCAGGACTACCAGCATCTTTCACAGATACGCAGTATTTT.

This clonotype has just a few counts. The rearrangement uses TRBV6-5 and TRBJ1-1, with D perhaps matching TRBD1 (6 bases). CDR3 size: 12 residues. The V gene lost 8 bases and the J gene lost 3 bases, with 10 bases spanning the gap. Germline CDR1 and CDR2: MNHEY and SVGAGI. The CDR3 loop reads CASGGLDTEAFF. CDR3 nucleotides: TGTGCCAGCGGGGGGCTTGACACTGAAGCTTTCTTT.

The V call is TRBV12-3 or TRBV12-4, the J call TRBJ2-1; D possibly corresponds to TRBD2 (5 bases). Deletions cut 1 base from V and 8 bases from J, with 12 bases between. The CDR3 runs to 14 residues. The CDR3 DNA reads TGTGCCAGCAGTTTAGGTGGGGTGAGGGATGAGCAGTTCTTC. This codes for CASSLGGVRDEQFF.

V gene TRBV4-3 combines with J gene TRBJ1-1; the D gene is possibly TRBD1 (6 bases). This CDR3 has 15 amino acids. Per germline, CDR1 LGHNA and CDR2 YSLEER. The V gene lost 3 bases and the J gene lost 4 bases, with 15 bases spanning the gap. CDR3 in amino acids: CASSHTSGGGTEAFF. CDR3 nucleotide sequence: TGCGCCAGCAGCCATACTTCCGGGGGCGGCACTGAAGCTTTCTTT.

This chain joins TRBV5-6 and TRBJ2-1, with D unresolved. The V gene's germline CDR1 is SGHDT and CDR2 YYEEEE. The CDR3 consists of 13 residues. With 1 base removed from V and 5 bases from J, the gap between germline ends came to 7 bases. CDR3 nucleotides: TGTGCCAGCAGCTTGATGCCAGACAATGAGCAGTTCTTC. Encoded protein: CASSLMPDNEQFF.

The gene calls are TRBV5-6 and TRBJ2-2; 7 nucleotides line up with TRBD1. V trimming: 0 bases; J trimming: 4 bases; junction bases outside the gene matches: 3. Germline assignment: CDR1 SGHDT and CDR2 YYEEEE. CDR3 length: 15 amino acids. The CDR3 nucleotides are TGTGCCAGCAGCTTGGTGGGACAGTCCACCGGGGAGCTGTTTTTT. Translation: CASSLVGQSTGELFF. Using reference TRBV5-6 and TRBJ2-2 for the parts outside the CDR3, the full variable domain is DAGVTQSPTHLIKTRGQQVTLRCSPKSGHDTVSWYQQALGQGPQFIFQYYEEEERQRGNFPDRFSGHQFPNYSSELNVNALLLGDSALYLCASSLVGQSTGELFFGEGSRLTVL.

The V and J genes are TRBV6-5 and TRBJ2-3, with TRBD1 matching 8 bases. The CDR3 consists of 15 residues. CDR1 is MNHEY, CDR2 SVGAGI, per germline. With V trimmed by 6 bases and J by 3 bases, 8 bases remained unmatched. CDR3 in DNA: TGTGCCAGCAGCCCGGGACAGGTCCCAACAGATACGCAGTATTTT. Translated, it gives CASSPGQVPTDTQYF.

About this clonotype itself: An end of the junction does not agree with germline; a read error may underlie this. The chain employs TRBV6-5 and TRBJ1-1; a weak D match, TRBD1 (6 bases). Germline-derived CDR1 and CDR2 are MNHEY and SVGAGI. This CDR3 is 15 amino acids long. DNA for the CDR3: TGTGCCAGCACACAAATGGGGGGGCGGAACGCTGAAGCTTTCTTT. It specifies CASTQMGGRNAEAFF.

The genes are TRBV29-1 and TRBJ1-4; TRBD1 agrees at 9 bases. The CDR3 length is 15 residues. Per germline, CDR1 SQVTM and CDR2 ANQGSEA. Trimming removed 0 bases from V and 6 bases from J; junction bases left unmatched: 5. CDR3 DNA: TGCAGCGTTGAAGATGCCGGGACAGGGTATGAAAAACTGTTTTTT. Protein product: CSVEDAGTGYEKLFF.

This clonotype has only a few counts. The chain uses TRBV7-6 and TRBJ2-3, with D perhaps matching TRBD1 (6 bases). Germline CDR1 reads SGHVS; CDR2 reads FNYEAQ. The CDR3 is 13 residues long. The germline V and J ends were trimmed by 1 base and 6 bases, with 8 bases remaining between them. The CDR3 spells CASSLGTGDTQYF. The DNA for the CDR3 is TGTGCCAGCAGCTTAGGAACAGGGGATACGCAGTATTTT. Variable domain in full (rest from reference TRBV7-6 and TRBJ2-3): GAGVSQSPRYKVTKRGQDVALRCDPISGHVSLYWYRQALGQGPEFLTYFNYEAQQDKSGLPNDRFSAERPEGSISTLTIQRTEQRDSAMYRCASSLGTGDTQYFGPGTRLTVL.

The chain couples TRBV24-1 to TRBJ1-2, with D perhaps matching TRBD1 (6 bases). Per germline, CDR1 KGHDR and CDR2 SFDVKD. The V gene lost 2 bases and the J gene lost 12 bases, with 15 bases spanning the gap. This CDR3 region has 13 residues. CDR3 protein: CATSDSGRTAHTF. The CDR3 nucleotides are TGTGCCACCAGTGATTCAGGACGGACAGCCCACACCTTC.

The chain is built from TRBV5-4 and TRBJ2-7; maybe TRBD2 (6 bases). V gave up 3 bases and J gave up 4 bases, with 17 bases separating them. CDR1 SGHNT and CDR2 YYREEE come from the germline V gene (reference sequence). This CDR3 is 15 amino acids long. As DNA, the CDR3 is TGTGCCAGCAGCTCCCAGAGGAGGGACCTTTACGAGCAGTACTTC. Residues: CASSSQRRDLYEQYF. The complete variable domain, with remaining parts taken from reference TRBV5-4 and TRBJ2-7, reads ETGVTQSPTHLIKTRGQQVTLRCSSQSGHNTVSWYQQALGQGPQFIFQYYREEENGRGNFPPRFSGLQFPNYSSELNVNALELDDSALYLCASSSQRRDLYEQYFGPGTRLTVT.

This clonotype was seen more than once but under ten times. The rearrangement links TRBV29-1 to TRBJ2-5; 9 bases match TRBD2. This CDR3 comprises 16 residues. Germline values: CDR1 SQVTM, CDR2 ANQGSEA. V shed 3 bases, J shed 3 bases, and the junction held 11 bases outside the gene matches. As DNA, the CDR3 is TGCAGCGTTGATCTCGGGCGGGAGGGCCTTGAAGAGACCCAGTACTTC. This sequence encodes CSVDLGREGLEETQYF.

This clonotype was observed once. The rearrangement links TRBV28 to TRBJ2-3; D unresolved. Between the trimmed V and J ends, which lost 4 bases and 8 bases, there was a span of 16 bases. Germline CDR1 MDHEN, CDR2 SYDVKM. The CDR3 length is 14 residues. DNA for the CDR3: TGTGCCAGCAGTTCCCCTGGCGCGTTTGGTACGCAGTATTTT. Translation: CASSSPGAFGTQYF. Combining the CDR3 with reference TRBV28 and TRBJ2-3 gives the whole variable domain DVKVTQSSRYLVKRTGEKVFLECVQDMDHENMFWYRQDPGLGLRLIYFSYDVKMKEKGDIPEGYSVSREKKERFSLILESASTNQTSMYLCASSSPGAFGTQYFGPGTRLTVL.